Following are 25 T cell receptor beta chains from one sample sequenced in a study of neoadjuvant anti-PD-1 for oral cavity cancer. The table came from immunoSEQ multiplex PCR; TCRdb's copy has only in-frame clones and leaves some out. Of about 6,700 clones in the sample, roughly 50% were seen once. Here the sequenced sample was tumor tissue, taken before nivolumab (anti-PD-1) treatment. These receptors all stem from a person aged 35 to 85 with oral cavity squamous cell carcinoma.

The chain combines TRBV6-5 with TRBJ2-1, with TRBD1 matching over 9 bases. Per the germline V gene, CDR1 is MNHEY and CDR2 is SVGAGI. J lost 4 bases, V lost 8 bases, and 9 bases had no gene match. This CDR3 is 15 amino acids long. The CDR3: CASAYPGQGYNEQFF. The CDR3 DNA sequence: TGTGCCAGCGCCTATCCAGGACAGGGGTACAATGAGCAGTTCTTC.

The V gene is TRBV6-5, the J gene TRBJ2-7, with 8 nucleotides matching TRBD1. The CDR3 is 15 amino acids. V lost 6 bases to trimming and J lost 1 base; unmatched junction nucleotides: 8. Germline CDR1 reads MNHEY; CDR2 reads SVGAGI. The CDR3 nucleotides are TGTGCCAGCAGCCGTGGAACAGGGGGGTCCTACGAGCAGTACTTC. Protein sequence: CASSRGTGGSYEQYF.

The chain recombines TRBV6-4 with TRBJ1-4, with D hard to call. The CDR3 length is 17 residues. V was clipped by 0 bases and J by 3 bases, with 14 bases between them. Germline V gene sequence: CDR1 MRHNA, CDR2 SNTAGT. CDR3 amino acids: CASSDSSRRGPNEKLFF. CDR3 nucleotide sequence: TGTGCCAGCAGTGACTCGAGTAGAAGAGGACCTAATGAAAAACTGTTTTTT.

This clone was seen a few times. The J gene is TRBJ1-1, the V gene TRBV4-3; the D is unclear. Germline V gene sequence: CDR1 LGHNA, CDR2 YSLEER. This CDR3 comprises 14 residues. With 0 bases removed from V and 1 base from J, the gap between germline ends came to 6 bases. The CDR3 coding sequence is TGCGCCAGCAGCCAAGATAGAGGGAACACTGAAGCTTTCTTT. Encoded protein: CASSQDRGNTEAFF.

A single count supports this clone. The gene calls are TRBV29-1 and TRBJ2-1; D call uncertain. V lost 3 bases to trimming and J lost 0 bases, with 6 bases between them. Germline V gene lookup returns CDR1 SQVTM and CDR2 ANQGSEA. The CDR3 runs 13 residues. CDR3 protein: CSVEDSSYNEQFF. The CDR3 coding sequence is TGCAGCGTTGAGGATAGCTCCTACAATGAGCAGTTCTTC.

By frequency in the sample, this clone is medium-sized (0.01 to 0.1%). The J gene is TRBJ1-2, the V gene TRBV6-5; unclear D gene. CDR1 is MNHEY, CDR2 SVGAGI, per germline. The V end was cut by 0 bases, the J end by 4 bases, with 12 bases between. This CDR3 comprises 15 residues. The CDR3 here is CASSYSMWGSYGYTF. In nucleotides, the CDR3 is TGTGCCAGCAGTTACTCGATGTGGGGTAGCTATGGCTACACCTTC.

This clone was seen just once. This rearrangement joins TRBV11-2 to TRBJ2-7, with 12 bases that match TRBD2. The CDR3 runs to 15 residues. Unmatched junction bases numbered 4, after V lost 2 bases and J lost 5 bases. Germline lookup yields CDR1 SGHAT and CDR2 FQNNGV. The CDR3 loop is CASSLLAGGPNEQYF. DNA for the CDR3: TGTGCCAGCAGCTTACTAGCGGGGGGGCCCAACGAGCAGTACTTC.

The chain couples TRBV6-5 to TRBJ2-7, with D perhaps matching TRBD2 (6 bases). The ends were cut back, 7 bases at V and 4 bases at J, with 17 bases in the middle. The germline V gene has CDR1 MNHEY and CDR2 SVGAGI. CDR3 length: 14 residues. The CDR3 coding sequence is TGTGCCAGCAAAAGGGCGGGGCAAGTTTACGAGCAGTACTTC. Encoded protein: CASKRAGQVYEQYF.

This clone was seen more than once but under ten times. This rearrangement joins TRBV6-4 to TRBJ2-6; D remains ambiguous. The CDR3 is made up of 15 amino acids. Germline loops: CDR1 MRHNA, CDR2 SNTAGT. Trimming stripped 0 bases from V and 1 base from J, with 4 bases between. CDR3 amino acids: CASSDSSSGANVLTF. In nucleotides, the CDR3 is TGTGCCAGCAGTGACTCTTCTTCTGGGGCCAACGTCCTGACTTTC.

This clone came up a few times. The chain is built from TRBV5-5 and TRBJ2-7; no definite D call. V shed 0 bases and J shed 5 bases, with 12 bases lying between them. This CDR3 has 14 amino acids. Germline lookup yields CDR1 SGHKS and CDR2 YYEKEE (reference sequence). CDR3 sequence: CASSLGPTSDEQYF. CDR3 coding DNA: TGTGCCAGCAGCTTGGGACCTACTTCGGACGAGCAGTACTTC.

V is TRBV7-7 and J is TRBJ2-3; 10 bases match TRBD2. Trimming removed 5 bases from V and 3 bases from J; junction bases left unmatched: 11. CDR1 is SSHAT, CDR2 FNYEAQ, per germline (reference sequence). There are 17 residues in the CDR3. The chain's CDR3 is CASSNPSSGGMTDTQYF. The CDR3 DNA reads as TGTGCCAGCAGCAATCCTTCTAGCGGGGGCATGACAGATACGCAGTATTTT. The variable domain in full, with the rest retrieved from reference TRBV7-7 and TRBJ2-3, is GAGVSQSPRYKVTKRGQDVTLRCDPISSHATLYWYQQALGQGPEFLTYFNYEAQPDKSGLPSDRFSAERPEGSISTLTIQRTEQRDSAMYRCASSNPSSGGMTDTQYFGPGTRLTVL.

The chain links TRBV5-4 to TRBJ2-1; 12 bases line up with TRBD2. The CDR3 runs 16 residues. Germline loops: CDR1 SGHNT, CDR2 YYREEE (reference sequence). The V and J ends lost 4 bases and 5 bases, in that order; junction bases with no gene match: 7. CDR3 residues: CASSQQLAGGHNEQFF. The CDR3 DNA sequence: TGTGCCAGCAGCCAACAACTAGCGGGGGGCCACAATGAGCAGTTCTTC. Based on the CDR3 plus reference TRBV5-4 and TRBJ2-1, the full variable domain is ETGVTQSPTHLIKTRGQQVTLRCSSQSGHNTVSWYQQALGQGPQFIFQYYREEENGRGNFPPRFSGLQFPNYSSELNVNALELDDSALYLCASSQQLAGGHNEQFFGPGTRLTVL.

This clone came up once. The DNA for the CDR3 is TGTGCCAGCACCCCGGGGGGCTCCTACGAGCAGTACTTC. Protein product: CASTPGGSYEQYF. The rearrangement joins TRBV28 to TRBJ2-7; TRBD2 agrees at 7 bases. This CDR3 is 13 amino acids long. Germline V gives CDR1 MDHEN, CDR2 SYDVKM. V trimming: 7 bases; J trimming: 0 bases; junction bases outside the gene matches: 3.

The CDR3 coding sequence is TGCAGCGTTGACGGGACAGGGGGCGCGGCTGATACGCAGTATTTT. Amino acids: CSVDGTGGAADTQYF. The chain links TRBV29-1 to TRBJ2-3, with 12 bases identical to TRBD1. The length of the CDR3 is 15 residues. Germline V gene lookup returns CDR1 SQVTM and CDR2 ANQGSEA. Losses at the gene ends were 3 bases for V and 6 bases for J; bases not matched to a gene: 7.

The genes are TRBV7-2 and TRBJ2-5, with D unclear. The CDR3 contains 14 residues. V lost 1 base to trimming and J lost 7 bases, with 13 bases between them. Per germline, CDR1 SGHTA and CDR2 FQGNSA. Here the CDR3 reads CASSLGRQSGTQYF. The CDR3 nucleotides are TGTGCCAGCAGCTTAGGTCGTCAATCCGGGACCCAGTACTTC.

This clone is labeled large (0.1 to 1%). The chain links TRBV16 to TRBJ2-1; unclear D gene. The V gene lost 4 bases and the J gene lost 5 bases, with 3 bases spanning the gap. This CDR3 spans 11 amino acids. Germline CDR1 and CDR2: KGHSY and FQNENV. CDR3 sequence reads: CASSPNNEQFF. CDR3 sequence (DNA): TGTGCCAGCAGCCCTAACAATGAGCAGTTCTTC. Full variable domain (outside the CDR3, taken from reference TRBV16 and TRBJ2-1): GEEVAQTPKHLVRGEGQKAKLYCAPIKGHSYVFWYQQVLKNEFKFLISFQNENVFDETGMPKERFSAKCLPNSPCSLEIQATKLEDSAVYFCASSPNNEQFFGPGTRLTVL.

This clone was found once. One junction end does not reproduce the germline sequence, and a read error may be involved. This chain links TRBV7-3 with TRBJ2-5; D possibly corresponds to TRBD2 (6 bases). CDR1 and CDR2 (germline): SGHTA, FQGTGA. The length of the CDR3 is 17 residues. The CDR3: CASSVTPGREPQETQYF. The CDR3 DNA sequence: TGTGCCAGCAGCGTAACCCCGGGACGGGAGCCTCAAGAGACCCAGTACTTC.

The rearrangement uses TRBV6-6 and TRBJ2-1, with D perhaps TRBD2 (5 bases). The CDR3 sequence is 13 residues long. Trimming pared 1 base from V and 9 bases from J, leaving 10 bases between. CDR1 MNHNY and CDR2 SVGAGI come from the germline V gene (reference sequence). The CDR3 DNA reads TGTGCCAGCAGTTACTTAGGGAGAGGTGAGCAGTTCTTC. It yields the protein CASSYLGRGEQFF.

Concerning this clone: Germline is not matched at one junction end, which may reflect a read error. The chain combines TRBV11-2 with TRBJ1-2, with 7 bases identical to TRBD1. The CDR3 covers 15 residues. Germline assignment: CDR1 SGHAT and CDR2 FQNNGV. Here the CDR3 reads CASSQDPDRVYGYTF. CDR3 in DNA: TGCGCCAGCAGCCAAGATCCCGACAGGGTCTATGGCTACACCTTC. The whole variable domain, filled in from reference TRBV11-2 and TRBJ1-2, reads EAGVAQSPRYKIIEKRQSVAFWCNPISGHATLYWYQQILGQGPKLLIQFQNNGVVDDSQLPKDRFSAERLKGVDSTLKIQPAKLEDSAVYLCASSQDPDRVYGYTFGSGTRLTVV.

The V and J genes are TRBV21-1 and TRBJ1-2; the D call in the table, TRBD1, was not verified against the DNA. TRBV21-1 is noted as a pseudogene. The CDR3 totals 15 residues. The CDR3 protein is CASRGRVVFNYGYTF. CDR3 nucleotides: TGTGCCAGCAGGGGCAGGGTCGTATTCAACTATGGCTACACCTTC.

V and J are TRBV12-5 and TRBJ2-1, with TRBD1 identical over 9 bases. CDR3 length: 20 amino acids. The V gene's germline CDR1 is LGHNT and CDR2 FRNRAP. The J segment lost 3 bases and the V segment lost 0 bases, leaving 15 bases of the junction unmatched. The CDR3 sequence is CASGLVPVAWGTGYYNEQFF. For the CDR3, the DNA is TGTGCTAGTGGTTTGGTACCGGTAGCTTGGGGGACAGGGTACTACAATGAGCAGTTCTTC.

This clone was found once. The chain combines TRBV5-1 with TRBJ1-1; tentative D call: TRBD1 (5 bases). V was pared by 2 bases and J by 6 bases, with 14 bases between. There are 14 residues in the CDR3. The V gene's germline CDR1 is SGHRS and CDR2 YFSETQ. CDR3 bases: TGCGCCAGCAGCTTATCGGGGACTGGCGCTGAAGCTTTCTTT. Translated: CASSLSGTGAEAFF.

The chain uses TRBV30 and TRBJ2-7; D remains unclear. The germline V gene encodes CDR1 GTSNPN and CDR2 SVGIG (reference sequence). Trimming stripped 5 bases from V and 1 base from J, with 6 bases between. The CDR3 runs to 11 residues. Here the CDR3 reads CAWLGSYEQYF. Here the CDR3 DNA reads TGTGCCTGGTTAGGATCCTACGAGCAGTACTTC.

This chain links TRBV2 with TRBJ1-1; 7 positions match TRBD1. The CDR3 totals 15 residues. The ends lost 6 bases at V and 0 bases at J; junction bases unmatched: 7. Germline assignment: CDR1 SNHLY and CDR2 FYNNEI. The CDR3 sequence is CASSSNRGLNTEAFF. The CDR3, as DNA: TGTGCCAGCAGCTCAAACAGGGGATTGAACACTGAAGCTTTCTTT.

The sample holds a few counts of this clone. Compared with germline, one end of the junction differs, possibly owing to a read error. CDR3 sequence (DNA): TGTGCCAGCAGCGGACAGGGAGCCCAAAACATTCAGTACTTC. Its translation: CASSGQGAQNIQYF. V gene TRBV9 combines with J gene TRBJ2-4; 7 bases align to TRBD1. Germline loops: CDR1 SGDLS, CDR2 YYNGEE. This CDR3 spans 14 amino acids.